The sequence of this T cell receptor beta chain was determined in a study of beta chain features in type 1 diabetes. Across the study: Examination of sorted cells across all samples involved about 99 million cells.

This clone was found a few times. Its antigen is unknown. Study conclusions and caveats: Shorter TCRB CDR3s, moderately but significantly so, were found in Type 1 diabetes patients in all four CD4+ subsets. The naive, central memory and Treg TCRB repertoires looked more alike in patients than they did in healthy donors.

CDR1 is SNHLY, CDR2 FYNNEI, per germline. The V gene lost 7 bases and the J gene lost 4 bases, with 14 bases spanning the gap. The CDR3 contains 13 residues. The isolated RNA, all of it, was reverse transcribed, so expressed TCRB transcripts were what got sequenced. Repertoires were generated with immunoSEQ multiplex PCR, while TCRdb's copy carries only in-frame clones and drops some. In the table there are hundreds of thousands of clones, roughly an eighth of which are singletons. The rearrangement joins TRBV2 to TRBJ2-7; TRBD1 or TRBD2 may be the D gene (7 bases each). The TCR originated in a man between 18 and 29 years old with type 1 diabetes. Sequenced material: naive CD4+ T cells from blood. The CDR3, as DNA: TGTGCCAGCATGGGAGGGGGCGTATACGAGCAGTACTTC. It codes for CASMGGGVYEQYF.